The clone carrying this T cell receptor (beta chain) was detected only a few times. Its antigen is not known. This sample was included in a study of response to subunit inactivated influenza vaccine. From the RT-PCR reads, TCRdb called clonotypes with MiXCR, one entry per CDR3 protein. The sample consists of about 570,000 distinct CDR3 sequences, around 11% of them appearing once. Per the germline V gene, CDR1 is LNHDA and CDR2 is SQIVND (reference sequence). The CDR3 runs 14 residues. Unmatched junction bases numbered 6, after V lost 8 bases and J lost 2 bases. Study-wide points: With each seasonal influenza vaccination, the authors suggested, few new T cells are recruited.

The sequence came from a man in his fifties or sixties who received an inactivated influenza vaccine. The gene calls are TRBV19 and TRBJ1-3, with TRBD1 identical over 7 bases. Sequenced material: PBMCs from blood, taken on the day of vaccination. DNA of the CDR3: TGTGCCAGTCATTCCGGGACAGCTGGAAACACCATATATTTT. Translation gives CASHSGTAGNTIYF.